The rows below give T cell receptor beta chains drawn from one sample of a study of blood T cell repertoires in COVID-19. The protocol was immunoSEQ multiplex PCR, while the TCRdb copy is restricted to in-frame clones and leaves out a portion. Among some 180,000 clones, about four fifths were seen once, and the ten largest hold 10% to 15%. Specimen: peripheral blood. The receptors were sampled from an elderly woman with COVID-19, enrolled during active disease. Each CDR3 is given with its conserved first and last residue.

TRBV28	TRBJ1-1	CASSRTGGLNTEAFF
TRBV5-1	TRBJ1-2	CASSLDVGRGSGYGYTF
TRBV3-1/TRBV3-2	TRBJ2-3	CASSQGRGPTDTQYF
TRBV18	TRBJ1-2	CASSPPGDRTNYGYTF
TRBV5-8	TRBJ2-7	CASSLPTGDRYEQYF
TRBV27	TRBJ1-2	CASSLYAGGYGYTF
TRBV6-2/TRBV6-3	TRBJ1-5	CASSWARARGFSNQPQHF
TRBV18	TRBJ1-1	CASSPRQNTEAFF
TRBV29-1	TRBJ2-1	CSVFAGTSNNEQFF
TRBV7-6	TRBJ1-5	CASSLIGGPHQPQHF
TRBV6-6	TRBJ2-3	CASSLSGTSGPTDTQYF